The present TCR beta chain was sequenced within a study of patients and donors after allogeneic stem cell transplantation. V was clipped by 2 bases and J by 2 bases, with 13 bases between them. Per germline, CDR1 SGHDT and CDR2 YYEEEE. This CDR3 is built from 16 residues. Via MiXCR, TCRdb re-called the RT-PCR reads, giving one row per CDR3 protein. The sample includes roughly 960,000 distinct CDR3 sequences, roughly 18% of them seen just once. This clonotype has a count of ten or more. V usage is TRBV5-6 and J usage is TRBJ2-2; the D gene is possibly TRBD1 (5 bases). This TCR derives from a human donor who was either an allogeneic HSCT recipient or a stem cell or donor lymphocyte infusion donor (not recorded which). It is not recorded whose cells these are; they may come from a transplant donor. Sequencing was done on a sample of blood, either unsorted or a sorted T cell fraction (not recorded which). The CDR3 loop reads CASSFSREYNTGELFF. In DNA form, the CDR3 reads TGTGCCAGCAGCTTCAGCAGGGAATACAACACCGGGGAGCTGTTTTTT.